This T cell receptor (beta chain) stems from a study of beta chain features in type 1 diabetes. Findings and caveats of the study: Relative to healthy donors, patients appeared to have naive, central memory and Treg TCRB repertoires that were more similar. The VDJ junctions of type 1 diabetes patients carried fewer insertions and more deletions. A possible short-template PCR bias applies equally to patients and controls.

Each population that was sorted was more than 98% pure. This clone was picked up one time. Antigen unknown. cDNA synthesis used the whole RNA isolate, giving expressed TCRB sequences. Generated by immunoSEQ multiplex PCR, the TCRdb table keeps only in-frame clones and is missing some. The table has a few hundred thousand clones, 25% to 35% seen once; the top ten hold 3% to 4%. The TCR comes from a man aged 25-40 years in good health. Sequenced input: central memory CD4+ T cells from blood.

CDR3 nucleotides: TGTGCCAGCAGCCTAGGGGGACTTGGCAATTCACCCCTCCACTTT. Its translation: CASSLGGLGNSPLHF. The chain couples TRBV7-6 to TRBJ1-6; perhaps TRBD1 as D (6 bases). The CDR3 has 15 residues. Trimming cost V 5 bases and J 7 bases, with 15 bases left between them. Looked up from germline, CDR1 is SGHVS and CDR2 is FNYEAQ.